The sequence of this T cell receptor beta chain was determined in a study of blood T cell repertoires in COVID-19 (dated by TCRdb to the early 2020s). Concerning the study at large: Collaborator samples came from the United States, Italy and Spain and covered acute and convalescent phases of COVID-19. The material from the prospective study consisted of cDNA or gDNA derived from T cells, B-cell-depleted T cells, or PBMCs. Subjects who had been exposed to COVID-19, were actively infected with it, or had recovered from it provided the deeply sampled blood TCRbeta repertoires that made up the dataset. A freely available public database, intended as a resource for researchers studying the immune response to SARS-CoV-2, is where the repertoires were released. The samples were drawn from two sources: the first 160 participants of the ongoing ImmuneRACE study, and 1,000 to 1,500 subjects contributed by 6 global collaborators. Nearly every sample came with metadata listing a de-identified subject ID, COVID-19 status, age in years and sex. HLA class I and class II types, where available, came from metadata supplied by the sample provider rather than from assay-based typing.

Each collaborating institution followed its own protocols to collect whole blood in K2EDTA tubes. For TCRbeta analysis, collaborator samples were shipped as frozen whole blood, as isolated PBMCs, or as DNA extracted from either sample type. This clone has a handful of counts. It lacks a known antigen. Within one base of it there is no much larger clone, and no base qualities were kept. Results the study describes overall, beyond this receptor: How much clinical and demographic metadata was included differed by source and by participant, and the metadata was provided uncurated.

The immunoSEQ Assay, a bias-controlled multiplex PCR, was used to amplify TCRbeta CDR3 regions from genomic DNA. Per the authors' processing: The number of nucleated cells in each sample was estimated from the amplification of reference gene primers within the assay. To quantify the absolute abundance of each unique TCRbeta CDR3 rearrangement, sequence reads were collapsed and filtered. For each sample, productive Simpson clonality was calculated as the square root of Simpson's diversity index across productive rearrangements. TCRdb re-hosts the immuneACCESS table, in-frame sequences only. Its copies lack some clones; in the studies checked, an unresolved V gene accounts for under half of them, and the cause for the rest is not known. The V and J calls and clone size were taken over from that table, and D and trimming were inferred from the DNA. A total of about 210,000 clones appear in this sample, roughly 81% of them only once. Approximately 8.1% of the sample rests with the top ten.

The sequencing sample was made of peripheral blood. The clonotype originates from a woman between 45 and 65 years old with active or convalescent COVID-19.

The CDR3 has the sequence CASSRTQKGDSPLHF. The base sequence is TGTGCCAGCAGCAGGACCCAAAAGGGAGATTCACCCCTCCACTTT. Rearrangement joined TRBV6-5 to TRBJ1-6, with the identity of the D gene unclear. CDR1 and CDR2, per the germline V gene, are MNHEY and SVGAGI. Trimming at the junction amounts to 6 bases on V and 8 bases on J, and the germline ends lie 17 bases apart. The CDR3 holds 15 amino acids from the cysteine to the phenylalanine. Just the 45-base CDR3 DNA is kept, in frame starting at base 1.